The entry below describes one T cell receptor beta chain. V lost 1 base to trimming and J lost 7 bases; unmatched junction nucleotides: 1. CDR1 and CDR2 (germline): SGHVS, FQNEAQ. This CDR3 is 13 amino acids long. The method was immunoSEQ multiplex PCR; TCRdb's version includes in-frame clones alone and lacks a portion of them. This repertoire shows several thousand clones, 94% found once; its top ten account for around 2.2%. The sample is drawn from a study of T cells in tumors and immune-related adverse events. The specimen comprised lymph node tissue, sampled from a patient treated with anti-PD-1 therapy. This sequence was found in a female donor with metastatic renal cell carcinoma. The chain carries TRBV7-8 and TRBJ2-7; the match to TRBD1 covers 10 bases. Here the CDR3 reads CASSLGTGGEQYF. The CDR3 bases are TGTGCCAGCAGCTTAGGGACAGGGGGTGAGCAGTACTTC.